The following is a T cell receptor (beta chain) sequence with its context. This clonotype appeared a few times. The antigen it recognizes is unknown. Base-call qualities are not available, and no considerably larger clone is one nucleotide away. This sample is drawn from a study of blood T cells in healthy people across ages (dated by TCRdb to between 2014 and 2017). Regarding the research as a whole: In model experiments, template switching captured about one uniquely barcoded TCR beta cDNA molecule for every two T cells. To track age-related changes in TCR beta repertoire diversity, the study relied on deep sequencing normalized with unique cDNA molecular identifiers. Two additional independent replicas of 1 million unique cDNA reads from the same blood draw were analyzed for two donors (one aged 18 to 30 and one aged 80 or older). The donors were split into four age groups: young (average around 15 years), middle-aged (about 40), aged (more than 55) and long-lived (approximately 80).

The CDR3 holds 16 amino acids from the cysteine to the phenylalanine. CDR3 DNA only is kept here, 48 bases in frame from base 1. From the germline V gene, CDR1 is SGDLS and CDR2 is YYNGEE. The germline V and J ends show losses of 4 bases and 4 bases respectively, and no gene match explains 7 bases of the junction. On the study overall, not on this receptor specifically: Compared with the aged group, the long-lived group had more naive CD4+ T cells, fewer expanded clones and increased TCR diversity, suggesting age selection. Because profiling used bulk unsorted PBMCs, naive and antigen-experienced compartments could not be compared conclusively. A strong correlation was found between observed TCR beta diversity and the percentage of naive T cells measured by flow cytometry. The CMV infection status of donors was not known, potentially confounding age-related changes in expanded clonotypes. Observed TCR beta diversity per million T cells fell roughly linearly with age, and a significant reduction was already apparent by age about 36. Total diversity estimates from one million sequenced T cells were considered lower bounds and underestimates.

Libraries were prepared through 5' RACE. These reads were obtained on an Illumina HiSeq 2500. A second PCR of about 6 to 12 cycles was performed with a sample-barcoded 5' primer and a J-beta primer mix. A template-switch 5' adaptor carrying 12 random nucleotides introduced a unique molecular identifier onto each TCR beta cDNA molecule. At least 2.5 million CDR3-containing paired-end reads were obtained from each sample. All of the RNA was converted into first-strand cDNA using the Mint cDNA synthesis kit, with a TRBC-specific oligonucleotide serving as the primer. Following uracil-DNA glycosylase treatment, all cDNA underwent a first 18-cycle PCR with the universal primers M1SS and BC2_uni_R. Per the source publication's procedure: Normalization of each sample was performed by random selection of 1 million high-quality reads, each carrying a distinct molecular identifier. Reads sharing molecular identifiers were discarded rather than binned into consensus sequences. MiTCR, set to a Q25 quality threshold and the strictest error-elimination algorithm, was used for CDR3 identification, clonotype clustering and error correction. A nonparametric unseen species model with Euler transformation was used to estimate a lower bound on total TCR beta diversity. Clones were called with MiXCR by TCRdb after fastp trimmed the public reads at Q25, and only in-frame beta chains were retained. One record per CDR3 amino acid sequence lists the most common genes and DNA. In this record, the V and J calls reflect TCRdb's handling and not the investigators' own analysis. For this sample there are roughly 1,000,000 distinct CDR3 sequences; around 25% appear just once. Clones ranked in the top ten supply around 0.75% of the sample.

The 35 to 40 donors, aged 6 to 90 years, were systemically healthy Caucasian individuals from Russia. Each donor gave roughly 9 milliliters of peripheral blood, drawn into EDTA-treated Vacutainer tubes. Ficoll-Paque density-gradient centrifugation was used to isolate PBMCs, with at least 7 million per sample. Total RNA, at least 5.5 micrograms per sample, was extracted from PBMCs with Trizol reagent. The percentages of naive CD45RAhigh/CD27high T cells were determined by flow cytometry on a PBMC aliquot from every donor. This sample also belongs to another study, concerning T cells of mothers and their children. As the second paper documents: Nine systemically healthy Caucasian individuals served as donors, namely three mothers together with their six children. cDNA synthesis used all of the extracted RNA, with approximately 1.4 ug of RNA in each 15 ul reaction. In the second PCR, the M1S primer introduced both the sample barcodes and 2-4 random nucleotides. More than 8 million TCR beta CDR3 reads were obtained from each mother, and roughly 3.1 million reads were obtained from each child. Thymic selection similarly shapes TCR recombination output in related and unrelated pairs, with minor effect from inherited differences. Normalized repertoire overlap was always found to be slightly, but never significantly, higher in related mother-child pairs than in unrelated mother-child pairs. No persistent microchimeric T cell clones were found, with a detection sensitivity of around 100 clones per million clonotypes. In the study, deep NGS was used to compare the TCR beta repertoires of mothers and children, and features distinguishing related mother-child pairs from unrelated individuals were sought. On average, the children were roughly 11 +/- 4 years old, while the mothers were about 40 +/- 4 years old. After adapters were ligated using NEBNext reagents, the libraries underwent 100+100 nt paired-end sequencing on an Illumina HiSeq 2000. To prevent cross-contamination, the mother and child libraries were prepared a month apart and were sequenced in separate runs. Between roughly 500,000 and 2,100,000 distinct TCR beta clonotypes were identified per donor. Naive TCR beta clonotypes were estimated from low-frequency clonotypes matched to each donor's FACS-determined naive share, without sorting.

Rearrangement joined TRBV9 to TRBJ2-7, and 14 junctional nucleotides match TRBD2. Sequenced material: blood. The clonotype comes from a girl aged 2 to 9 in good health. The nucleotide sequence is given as TGTGCCAGCAGCTCAAGACTAGCGGGGGGGCCGTACGAGCAGTACTTC. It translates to CASSSRLAGGPYEQYF.